The 24 T cell receptor beta chains reported below all come from one sample, sequenced in a study of cytomegalovirus exposure and HLA in healthy donors. Clones were read by immunoSEQ multiplex PCR, and TCRdb kept only the in-frame ones, dropping some. The table lists 78,000 or so clones, 85% to 95% of them singletons. Sequenced input: PBMCs. Receptors originate from a woman between 18 and 30 years old in good health and CMV-seropositive.

V is TRBV18 and J is TRBJ2-1; 8 nucleotides match TRBD2. The CDR3 contains 18 residues. CDR1 and CDR2 (germline): KGHSH, LQKENI. V lost 3 bases, J lost 4 bases, and 14 bases stayed unmatched. The CDR3 is CASSPPDHVAGSYNEQFF. The CDR3 DNA follows: TGTGCCAGCTCACCCCCGGATCACGTAGCGGGGTCATACAATGAGCAGTTCTTC.

The gene calls are TRBV19 and TRBJ2-3; a possible D gene is TRBD2 (6 bases). This CDR3 is 17 amino acids long. Germline V gene data show CDR1 as LNHDA and CDR2 as SQIVND (reference sequence). V lost 4 bases and J lost 0, with 17 bases in between. CDR3 protein: CASSSSGREESTDTQYF. The CDR3 DNA follows: TGTGCCAGTAGTAGTAGCGGAAGAGAAGAAAGCACAGATACGCAGTATTTT.

CDR3 nucleotides: TGTGCCAGCAAACTCTCCGGGACAGGGGCGGAAAAACTGTTTTTT. Residues: CASKLSGTGAEKLFF. The rearrangement joins TRBV28 to TRBJ1-4; 10 nucleotides agree with TRBD1. After removal of 7 bases from V and 8 bases from J, the junction contained 10 bases not matched to a gene. CDR3 size: 15 residues. Germline V gene lookup returns CDR1 MDHEN and CDR2 SYDVKM.

On this clone itself: An end of the junction does not agree with germline; a read error may underlie this. This chain connects TRBV7-7 to TRBJ2-3; maybe TRBD1 (6 bases). Germline values: CDR1 SSHAT, CDR2 FNYEAQ (reference sequence). The CDR3 is 14 residues long. CDR3 bases: TGTGCTAGCAGCTTGGGGGCTAGCACAGATACGCAGTATTTT. Its protein is CASSLGASTDTQYF.

The chain carries TRBV5-1 and TRBJ2-7; tentatively, D is TRBD1 (6 bases). Trimming cost V 2 bases and J 3 bases, with 12 bases left between them. Germline V gene sequence: CDR1 SGHRS, CDR2 YFSETQ. This CDR3 has 14 amino acids. The CDR3 sequence is CASSFTQGGYEQYF. The CDR3 DNA reads as TGCGCCAGCAGCTTTACACAGGGTGGCTACGAGCAGTACTTC.

The CDR3 sequence: CASSTAGARGETQYF. In DNA form, the CDR3 reads TGTGCCAGCAGTACAGCCGGGGCCAGGGGAGAGACCCAGTACTTC. The chain links TRBV6-5 to TRBJ2-5; a weak D match, TRBD1 (6 bases). The ends were cut back, 5 bases at V and 4 bases at J, with 17 bases in the middle. Germline CDR1 reads MNHEY; CDR2 reads SVGAGI. The CDR3 loop spans 15 amino acids.

Here the CDR3 DNA reads TGTGCCAGCAGTTACTCGGCCCAGGGCTACGAGCAGTACTTC. Translation gives CASSYSAQGYEQYF. V and J are TRBV6-6 and TRBJ2-7; D perhaps matches TRBD1 (5 bases). CDR1 is MNHNY, CDR2 SVGAGI, per germline (reference sequence). V lost 0 bases and J 3 bases, leaving 9 bases between the germline ends. CDR3 length: 14 residues.

The chain combines TRBV6-4 with TRBJ2-7; TRBD2 matches 9 bases. V shed 4 bases and J 0 bases; nucleotides not matched to a gene: 4. Germline V gene lookup returns CDR1 MRHNA and CDR2 SNTAGT. CDR3 length equals 15 residues. CDR3: CASSVLAGPSYEQYF. CDR3 in DNA: TGTGCCAGCAGTGTACTAGCGGGTCCCTCCTACGAGCAGTACTTC.

The chain combines TRBV5-1 with TRBJ1-1; 11 bases agree with TRBD1. CDR3 length equals 14 residues. Germline loops: CDR1 SGHRS, CDR2 YFSETQ. V was clipped by 6 bases and J by 6 bases; unmatched bases: 7. The CDR3: CASNRDRGTPEAFF. The CDR3 nucleotides are TGCGCCAGCAATAGGGACAGGGGGACCCCTGAAGCTTTCTTT.

The V call is TRBV28, the J call TRBJ1-3; 7 positions match TRBD1. Germline V gene data show CDR1 as MDHEN and CDR2 as SYDVKM. This CDR3 contains 15 residues. Unmatched junction bases numbered 7, after V lost 4 bases and J lost 4 bases. The CDR3 loop reads CASSSPTGRGNTIYF. Written as DNA, the CDR3 is TGTGCCAGCAGTTCCCCGACAGGGAGAGGAAACACCATATATTTT.

The chain is built from TRBV30 and TRBJ1-3; D remains ambiguous. CDR3 size: 13 residues. Germline assignment: CDR1 GTSNPN and CDR2 SVGIG (reference sequence). V lost 4 bases and J lost 2, with 9 bases in between. CDR3 sequence (DNA): TGTGCCTGGAAGGCGGGTCCTGGAAACACCATATATTTT. It codes for CAWKAGPGNTIYF.

The chain is built from TRBV14 and TRBJ1-6; 8 bases are a match to TRBD1. From germline, CDR1 is SGHDN and CDR2 FVKESK. The CDR3 is 13 amino acids. Trimming cost V 4 bases and J 9 bases; bases outside gene matches: 2. Here the CDR3 reads CASSRTGSSPLHF. Written as DNA, the CDR3 is TGTGCCAGCAGCCGGACAGGGTCTTCACCCCTCCACTTT.

The chain uses TRBV7-5 and TRBJ1-1; the D segment call TRBD1 is taken from the table without a DNA check. TRBV7-5 is flagged as a pseudogene. This CDR3 contains 15 residues. Here the CDR3 DNA reads TGTGCCAGAAGCTTGGACAGGGGGTTCGTCGCTGAAGCTTTCTTT. Its translation is CARSLDRGFVAEAFF.

This chain connects TRBV11-2 to TRBJ2-7; no reliable D call. V was shortened by 0 bases and J by 4 bases, with 22 bases between the two germline ends. CDR3 length: 18 amino acids. CDR1 and CDR2 from the germline V gene are SGHAT and FQNNGV. CDR3 amino acids: CASSLEVYEINSSYEQYF. DNA of the CDR3: TGTGCCAGCAGCTTAGAGGTCTATGAGATCAACTCTTCTTACGAGCAGTACTTC.

The genes are TRBV7-2 and TRBJ2-1; weak D call: TRBD2 (5 bases). Germline CDR1 SGHTA, CDR2 FQGNSA. The CDR3 consists of 16 residues. V lost 5 bases and J 4 bases, leaving 18 bases between the germline ends. The CDR3 here is CASSGPAGYGYNEQFF. Here the CDR3 DNA reads TGTGCCAGCAGCGGCCCTGCGGGTTATGGTTACAATGAGCAGTTCTTC.

V usage is TRBV4-3 and J usage is TRBJ1-2; possible D gene TRBD1, 5 bases. CDR1 and CDR2 from the germline V gene are LGHNA and YSLEER. The CDR3 consists of 16 residues. Trimming pared 3 bases from V and 3 bases from J, leaving 17 bases between. The CDR3 loop reads CASSQRGGLRDYGYTF. The CDR3 DNA follows: TGCGCCAGCAGCCAGCGGGGGGGGTTGCGGGACTATGGCTACACCTTC.

The rearrangement uses TRBV4-3 and TRBJ1-3; D is possibly TRBD1 (6 bases). Germline-derived CDR1 and CDR2 are LGHNA and YSLEER. V lost 2 bases and J lost 3, with 23 bases in between. The CDR3 loop spans 19 amino acids. CDR3 loop: CASSQLGGAGRGDGNTIYF. The CDR3 bases are TGCGCCAGCAGCCAATTAGGGGGAGCCGGCAGGGGAGATGGAAACACCATATATTTT.

In nucleotides, the CDR3 is TGTGCCAGCAGTTTAGGTCCGGGACACATAAGCTCCTATAATTCACCCCTCCACTTT. This encodes CASSLGPGHISSYNSPLHF. The chain couples TRBV27 to TRBJ1-6, with D perhaps TRBD1 (6 bases). V lost 2 bases and J 0 bases, leaving 17 bases between the germline ends. Germline CDR1 reads MNHEY; CDR2 reads SMNVEV (reference sequence). The CDR3 loop spans 19 amino acids.

The rearrangement joins TRBV7-2 to TRBJ2-1; 9 positions match TRBD1. Trimming cost V 5 bases and J 1 base; bases outside gene matches: 6. The CDR3 consists of 16 residues. The V gene's germline CDR1 is SGHTA and CDR2 FQGNSA. DNA of the CDR3: TGTGCCAGCAGCAAACAGGGGGCGGTGTCCTACAATGAGCAGTTCTTC. It is translated as CASSKQGAVSYNEQFF.

V usage is TRBV10-3 and J usage is TRBJ2-1, with D maybe TRBD2 (5 bases). V was shortened by 3 bases and J by 1 base, with 7 bases between the two germline ends. CDR1 is ENHRY, CDR2 SYGVKD, per germline. CDR3 length: 14 amino acids. The DNA for the CDR3 is TGTGCCATCAGTGAACGGGGTTCCTACAATGAGCAGTTCTTC. Its protein product is CAISERGSYNEQFF.

The rearrangement joins TRBV11-2 to TRBJ2-7; TRBD2 is a possible D gene (5 bases). The CDR3 covers 14 residues. The V gene lost 5 bases and the J gene lost 3 bases, with 14 bases spanning the gap. The germline V gene has CDR1 SGHAT and CDR2 FQNNGV. The CDR3: CASSVSEYLYEQYF. In nucleotides, the CDR3 is TGTGCCAGCAGCGTTAGCGAATATCTCTACGAGCAGTACTTC.

This rearrangement joins TRBV27 to TRBJ2-7; D perhaps matches TRBD2 (6 bases). Germline V gene data show CDR1 as MNHEY and CDR2 as SMNVEV (reference sequence). The V end was cut by 5 bases, the J end by 3 bases, with 20 bases between. The CDR3 has 16 amino acids. CDR3 protein: CASSPIAESGFYEQYF. CDR3 nucleotides: TGTGCCAGCAGTCCCATAGCGGAGTCAGGCTTCTACGAGCAGTACTTC.

CDR3 sequence (DNA): TGTGCCAGCACCGCGACCGGGACAGTGAACACTGAAGCTTTCTTT. Protein: CASTATGTVNTEAFF. The chain joins TRBV6-5 to TRBJ1-1, with 7 bases identical to TRBD1. Germline-derived CDR1 and CDR2 are MNHEY and SVGAGI. CDR3 size: 15 residues. With V trimmed by 7 bases and J by 0 bases, 8 bases remained unmatched.

The chain carries TRBV5-1 and TRBJ2-1; a possible D gene is TRBD2 (7 bases). The CDR3 is made up of 16 amino acids. Germline CDR1 and CDR2: SGHRS and YFSETQ. V was cut by 4 bases and J by 0 bases, with 14 bases left in between. Written as DNA, the CDR3 is TGCGCCAGCAGCAGCATTAGGGGGGGCTCCTACAATGAGCAGTTCTTC. It codes for CASSSIRGGSYNEQFF.